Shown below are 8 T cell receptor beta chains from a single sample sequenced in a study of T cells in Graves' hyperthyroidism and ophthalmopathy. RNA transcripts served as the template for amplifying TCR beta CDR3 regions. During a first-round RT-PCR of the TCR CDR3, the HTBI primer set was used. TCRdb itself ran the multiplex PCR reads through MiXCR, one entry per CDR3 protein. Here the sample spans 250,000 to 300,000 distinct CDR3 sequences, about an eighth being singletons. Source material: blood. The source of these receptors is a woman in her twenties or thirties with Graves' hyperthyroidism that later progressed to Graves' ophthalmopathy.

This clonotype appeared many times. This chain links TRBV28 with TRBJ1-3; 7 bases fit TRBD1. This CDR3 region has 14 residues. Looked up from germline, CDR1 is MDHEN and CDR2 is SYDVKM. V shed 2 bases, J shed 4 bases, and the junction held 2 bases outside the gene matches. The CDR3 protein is CASSLLGQGNTIYF. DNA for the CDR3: TGTGCCAGCAGTTTACTGGGACAGGGAAACACCATATATTTT. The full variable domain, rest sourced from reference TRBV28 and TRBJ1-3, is DVKVTQSSRYLVKRTGEKVFLECVQDMDHENMFWYRQDPGLGLRLIYFSYDVKMKEKGDIPEGYSVSREKKERFSLILESASTNQTSMYLCASSLLGQGNTIYFGEGSWLTVV.

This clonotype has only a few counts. This CDR3 reads CASRSTGAGNTIYF. CDR3 nucleotide sequence: TGTGCCAGCAGGTCGACCGGGGCAGGAAACACCATATATTTT. The gene calls are TRBV5-8 and TRBJ1-3; TRBD1 might be the D (5 bases). Trimming removed 5 bases at V and 4 bases at J, with 13 bases between. The CDR3 totals 14 residues. Per germline, CDR1 SGHTS and CDR2 YDEGEE.

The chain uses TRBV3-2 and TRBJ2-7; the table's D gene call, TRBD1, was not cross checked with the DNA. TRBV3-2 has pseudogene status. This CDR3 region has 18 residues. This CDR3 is CASSQEGPGTGPSYEQYF. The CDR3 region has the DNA TGTGCCAGCAGCCAAGAAGGACCCGGGACAGGGCCCTCCTACGAGCAGTACTTC.

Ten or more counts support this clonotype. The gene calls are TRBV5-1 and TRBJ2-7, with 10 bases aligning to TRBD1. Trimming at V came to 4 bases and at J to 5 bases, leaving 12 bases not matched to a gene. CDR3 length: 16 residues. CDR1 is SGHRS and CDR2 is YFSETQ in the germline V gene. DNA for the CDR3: TGCGCCAGCAGCCCAAGCGACAGGGGGCTTAACGACGAGCAGTACTTC. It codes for CASSPSDRGLNDEQYF.

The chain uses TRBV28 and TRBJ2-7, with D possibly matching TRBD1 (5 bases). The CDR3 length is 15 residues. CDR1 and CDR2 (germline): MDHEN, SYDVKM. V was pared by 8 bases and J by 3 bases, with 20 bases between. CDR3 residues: CASYSLGQGGYEQYF. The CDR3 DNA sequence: TGTGCCAGCTATAGTCTGGGGCAGGGCGGCTACGAGCAGTACTTC.

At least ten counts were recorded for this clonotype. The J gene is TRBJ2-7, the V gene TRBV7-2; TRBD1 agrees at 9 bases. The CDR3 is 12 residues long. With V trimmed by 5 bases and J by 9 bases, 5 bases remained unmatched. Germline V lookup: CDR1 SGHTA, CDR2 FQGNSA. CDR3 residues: CASSGTGFMQYF. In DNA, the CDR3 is TGTGCCAGCAGCGGGACAGGGTTTATGCAGTACTTC.

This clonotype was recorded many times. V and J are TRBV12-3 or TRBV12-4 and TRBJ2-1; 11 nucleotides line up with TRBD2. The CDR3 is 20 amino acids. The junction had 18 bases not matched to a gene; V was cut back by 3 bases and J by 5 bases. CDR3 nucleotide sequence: TGTGCCAGCAGTTTGGTCGGCAGGGGGCTAGCGGGAGGCCCCCACAATGAGCAGTTCTTC. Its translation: CASSLVGRGLAGGPHNEQFF.

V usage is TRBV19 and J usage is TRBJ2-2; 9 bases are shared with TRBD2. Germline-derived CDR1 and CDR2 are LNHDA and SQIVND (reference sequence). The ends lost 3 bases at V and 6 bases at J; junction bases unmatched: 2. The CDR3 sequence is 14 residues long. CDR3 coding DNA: TGTGCCAGTAGTATGCGGGAGGGCCCCGGGGAGCTGTTTTTT. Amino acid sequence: CASSMREGPGELFF.